This TCR beta chain was sequenced in a study of T cells after yellow fever vaccination. The overall study: In the case of low-cell-number fractions, SMART-Seq v4 Ultra Low Input was used for preparation. Study conclusions and caveats: Contaminating bulk clonotypes could be abundant in FACS-sorted repertoires.

Trimming cost V 1 base and J 3 bases, with 12 bases left between them. This CDR3 has 14 amino acids. CDR1 DFQATT and CDR2 SNEGSKA come from the germline V gene (reference sequence). This clonotype was found a few times. What it binds is not known. One entry per CDR3 protein, called by TCRdb with MiXCR from the 5' RACE reads. The sample yields 400,000 or so distinct CDR3 sequences, over 15% seen once. This specimen consisted of PBMCs, obtained before the yellow fever booster vaccination. The receptor comes from a man aged 18 to 30 who received the YFV17D yellow fever vaccine. The V call is TRBV20-1, the J call TRBJ2-5, with no clear D. The DNA for the CDR3 is TGCAGTGCTAGAGTATGGTCTAAAGAAGAGACCCAGTACTTC. This sequence encodes CSARVWSKEETQYF.